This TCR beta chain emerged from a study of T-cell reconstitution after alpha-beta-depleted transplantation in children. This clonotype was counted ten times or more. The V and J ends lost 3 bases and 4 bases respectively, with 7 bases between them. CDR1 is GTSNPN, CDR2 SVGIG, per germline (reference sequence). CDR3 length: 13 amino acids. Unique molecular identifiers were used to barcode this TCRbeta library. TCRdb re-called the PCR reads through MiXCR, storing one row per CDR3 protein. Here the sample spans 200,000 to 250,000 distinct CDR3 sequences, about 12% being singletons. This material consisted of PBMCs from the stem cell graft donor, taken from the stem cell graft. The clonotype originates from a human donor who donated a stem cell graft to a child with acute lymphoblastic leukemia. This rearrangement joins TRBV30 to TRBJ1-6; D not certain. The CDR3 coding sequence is TGTGCCTGGAGAGTCACTTATAATTCACCCCTCCACTTT. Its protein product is CAWRVTYNSPLHF.